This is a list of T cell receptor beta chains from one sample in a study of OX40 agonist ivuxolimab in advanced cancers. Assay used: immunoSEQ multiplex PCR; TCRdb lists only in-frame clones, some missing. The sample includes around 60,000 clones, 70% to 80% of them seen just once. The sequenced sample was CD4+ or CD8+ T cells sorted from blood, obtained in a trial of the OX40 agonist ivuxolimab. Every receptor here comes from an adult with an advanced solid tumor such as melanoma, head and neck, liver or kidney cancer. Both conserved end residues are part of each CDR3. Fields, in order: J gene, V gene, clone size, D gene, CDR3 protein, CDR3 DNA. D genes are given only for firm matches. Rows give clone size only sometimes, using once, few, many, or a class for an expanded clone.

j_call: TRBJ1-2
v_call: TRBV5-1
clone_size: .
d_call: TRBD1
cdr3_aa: CASRPTGDYGYTF
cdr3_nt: TGCGCCAGCAGACCAACAGGGGACTATGGCTACACCTTC

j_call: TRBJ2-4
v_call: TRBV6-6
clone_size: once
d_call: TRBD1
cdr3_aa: CASSSQGSGAKNIQYF
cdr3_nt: TGTGCCAGCAGTTCACAGGGGTCAGGAGCCAAAAACATTCAGTACTTC

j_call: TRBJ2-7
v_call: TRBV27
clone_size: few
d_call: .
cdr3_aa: CASSDNYEQYF
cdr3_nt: TGTGCCAGCAGTGACAACTACGAGCAGTACTTC

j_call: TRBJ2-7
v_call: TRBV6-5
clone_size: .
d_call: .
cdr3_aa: CASSYSYTSSEQYF
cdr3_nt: TGTGCCAGCAGTTACTCTTATACTAGTTCCGAGCAGTACTTC

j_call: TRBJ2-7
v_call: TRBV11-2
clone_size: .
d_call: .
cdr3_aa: CASSPPGSYYEQYF
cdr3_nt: TGTGCCAGCAGCCCCCCGGGCTCCTACTACGAGCAGTACTTC

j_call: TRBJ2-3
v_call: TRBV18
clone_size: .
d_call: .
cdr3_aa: CASRNTGPRTDTQYF
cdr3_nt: TGTGCCAGCCGTAACACCGGGCCCCGAACAGATACGCAGTATTTT

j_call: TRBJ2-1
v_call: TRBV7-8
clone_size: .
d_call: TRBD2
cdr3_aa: CASSFRSGGSYNEQFF
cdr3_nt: TGTGCCAGCAGCTTCCGAAGCGGGGGATCCTACAATGAGCAGTTCTTC

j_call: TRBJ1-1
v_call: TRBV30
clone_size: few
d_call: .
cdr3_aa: CAWTGVATEAFF
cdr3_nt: TGTGCCTGGACAGGGGTGGCCACTGAAGCTTTCTTT

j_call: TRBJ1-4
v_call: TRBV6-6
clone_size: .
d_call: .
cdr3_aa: CASSYGAAEGKLFF
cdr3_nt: TGTGCCAGCAGTTACGGGGCGGCTGAGGGAAAACTGTTTTTT

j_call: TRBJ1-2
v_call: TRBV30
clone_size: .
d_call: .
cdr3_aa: CAWYQGRTGYGYTF
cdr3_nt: TGTGCCTGGTACCAGGGGCGTACGGGCTATGGCTACACCTTC

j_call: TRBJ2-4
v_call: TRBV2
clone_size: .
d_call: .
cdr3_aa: CASSVTGAKNIQYF
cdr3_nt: TGTGCCAGCAGTGTCACAGGGGCCAAAAACATTCAGTACTTC

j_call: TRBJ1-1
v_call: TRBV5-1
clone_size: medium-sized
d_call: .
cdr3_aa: CASSLEGNTEAFF
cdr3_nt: TGCGCCAGCAGCTTGGAGGGGAACACTGAAGCTTTCTTT

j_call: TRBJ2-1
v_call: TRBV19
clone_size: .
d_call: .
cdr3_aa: CASILPGSYEQFF
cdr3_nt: TGTGCCAGTATCCTCCCGGGGAGCTATGAGCAGTTCTTC

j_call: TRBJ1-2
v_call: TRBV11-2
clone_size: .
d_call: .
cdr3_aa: CASSLIEGSGGYTF
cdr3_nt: TGTGCCAGCAGCTTAATTGAGGGTAGCGGAGGCTACACCTTC

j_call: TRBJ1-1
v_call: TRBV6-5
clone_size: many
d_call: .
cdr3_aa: CASSQSGLLDTEAFF
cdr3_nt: TGTGCCAGCAGCCAATCGGGACTCTTGGACACTGAAGCTTTCTTT

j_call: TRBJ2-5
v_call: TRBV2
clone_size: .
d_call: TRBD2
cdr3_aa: CASTREASGGAETQYF
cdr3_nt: TGTGCCAGCACTAGGGAGGCTAGCGGGGGGGCAGAGACCCAGTACTTC

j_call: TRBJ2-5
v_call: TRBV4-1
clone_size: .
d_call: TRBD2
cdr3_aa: CASSQDRTGGAETQYF
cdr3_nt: TGCGCCAGCAGCCAAGATCGTACGGGAGGGGCAGAGACCCAGTACTTC

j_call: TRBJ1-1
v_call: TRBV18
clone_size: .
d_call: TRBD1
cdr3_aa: CASSGQGAVNTEAFF
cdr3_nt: TGTGCCAGCTCAGGACAGGGGGCAGTGAACACTGAAGCTTTCTTT

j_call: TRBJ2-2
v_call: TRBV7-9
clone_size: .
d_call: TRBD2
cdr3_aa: CASSYPKLAFGDTGELFF
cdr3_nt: TGTGCCAGCAGCTACCCCAAACTAGCGTTTGGTGACACCGGGGAGCTGTTTTTT

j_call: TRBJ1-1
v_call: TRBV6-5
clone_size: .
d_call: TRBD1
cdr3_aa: CASSQQGAYTEAFF
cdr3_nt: TGTGCCAGCAGCCAACAGGGGGCTTACACTGAAGCTTTCTTT

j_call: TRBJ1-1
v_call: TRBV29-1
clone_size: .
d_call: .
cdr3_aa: CSVATRQRNTEAFF
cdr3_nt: TGCAGCGTGGCCACCCGACAGAGGAACACTGAAGCTTTCTTT

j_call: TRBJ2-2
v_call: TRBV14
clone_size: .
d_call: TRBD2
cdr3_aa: CASSQGIGRAGTGELFF
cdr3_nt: TGTGCCAGCAGCCAAGGGATCGGGAGGGCCGGCACCGGGGAGCTGTTTTTT

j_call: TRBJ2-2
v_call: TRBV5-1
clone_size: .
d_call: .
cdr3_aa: CASSLGAGLGTGELFF
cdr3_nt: TGCGCCAGCAGCTTAGGCGCCGGTTTGGGGACCGGGGAGCTGTTTTTT

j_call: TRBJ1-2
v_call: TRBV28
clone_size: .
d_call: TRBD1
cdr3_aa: CASRMGGLTGGINYGYTF
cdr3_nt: TGTGCCAGCAGAATGGGTGGGTTGACAGGGGGGATTAACTATGGCTACACCTTC

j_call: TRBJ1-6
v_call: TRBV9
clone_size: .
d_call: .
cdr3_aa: CASSSEMTAYYNSPLHF
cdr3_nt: TGTGCCAGCAGCTCCGAGATGACAGCATACTATAATTCACCCCTCCACTTT

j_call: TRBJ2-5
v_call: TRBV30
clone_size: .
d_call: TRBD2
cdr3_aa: CAWSLGLAGVGETQYF
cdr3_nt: TGTGCCTGGAGCCTGGGACTAGCGGGAGTTGGGGAGACCCAGTACTTC

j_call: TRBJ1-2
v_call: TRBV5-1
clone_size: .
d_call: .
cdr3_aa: CASSPLMGANYGYTF
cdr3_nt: TGCGCCAGCAGCCCCCTCATGGGAGCTAACTATGGCTACACCTTC

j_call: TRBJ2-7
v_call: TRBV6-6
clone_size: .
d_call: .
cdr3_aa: CASSYSQVGSYEQYF
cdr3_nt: TGTGCCAGCAGTTACTCCCAGGTCGGGTCCTACGAGCAGTACTTC

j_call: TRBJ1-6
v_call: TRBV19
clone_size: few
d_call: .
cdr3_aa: CASTQEVNSPLHF
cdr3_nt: TGTGCCAGTACACAGGAGGTCAATTCACCCCTCCACTTT